These 4 T cell receptor beta chains were sequenced from one sample in a study of T cell repertoires in cytomegalovirus infection. TCRdb re-analysed the reads in MiXCR, keeping a single row per CDR3 protein. The data hold approximately 910,000 distinct CDR3 sequences, with roughly 30% observed a single time. These receptors have no known antigen. The specimen was cultured CD8+ T cells from PBMCs, collected from culture after CMV antigen stimulation. The receptors come from a human donor in good health (CMV status not recorded). Some clones in this sample may be carry-over from other donors' samples.

This clonotype appeared a few times. The gene calls are TRBV5-1 and TRBJ2-3, with TRBD1 matching 7 bases. The length of the CDR3 is 16 residues. The germline CDR1 and CDR2 sequences are SGHRS and YFSETQ. Trimming removed 0 bases from V and 3 bases from J; junction bases left unmatched: 7. Written as DNA, the CDR3 is TGCGCCAGCAGCTTGGCCGACGGGACAGCGACAGATACGCAGTATTTT. Amino acid sequence: CASSLADGTATDTQYF.

J is TRBJ1-2 and V is TRBV5-1; the D is unclear. CDR1 and CDR2 from the germline V gene are SGHRS and YFSETQ. V shed 0 bases and J shed 0 bases, with 9 bases lying between them. The CDR3 runs to 15 residues. The CDR3, as DNA: TGCGCCAGCAGCTTGGCCGGGAACCCTAACTATGGCTACACCTTC. Its translation is CASSLAGNPNYGYTF.

The chain links TRBV6-5 to TRBJ1-2; possible D gene TRBD1, 6 bases. There are 14 residues in the CDR3. Trimming pared 7 bases from V and 5 bases from J, leaving 17 bases between. Germline assignment: CDR1 MNHEY and CDR2 SVGAGI. CDR3 coding DNA: TGTGCCAGCAAATTCAATGAAGGGGGGTATGGCTACACCTTC. It is translated as CASKFNEGGYGYTF.

The chain combines TRBV9 with TRBJ2-7, with D tentatively TRBD2 (7 bases). CDR1 is SGDLS, CDR2 YYNGEE, per germline. Deletions cut 7 bases from V and 3 bases from J, with 14 bases between. The length of the CDR3 is 13 residues. DNA for the CDR3: TGTGCCAGCGGGGGGGGCCAACTCTACGAGCAGTACTTC. It encodes CASGGGQLYEQYF. Filled out from reference TRBV9 and TRBJ2-7, the complete variable domain reads DSGVTQTPKHLITATGQRVTLRCSPRSGDLSVYWYQQSLDQGLQFLIQYYNGEERAKGNILERFSAQQFPDLHSELNLSSLELGDSALYFCASGGGQLYEQYFGPGTRLTVT.